The 7 T cell receptor beta chains in this list originate from one sample, sequenced in a study of blood T cell repertoires in COVID-19. Sequencing used immunoSEQ multiplex PCR; TCRdb keeps in-frame clones, though not all of them. Of around 250,000 clones listed, around 86% are singletons. What was sequenced was peripheral blood. These receptors were obtained from a woman in her seventies with active or convalescent COVID-19.

The chain recombines TRBV20-1 with TRBJ1-5; 7 bases agree with TRBD1. With V trimmed by 3 bases and J by 0 bases, 5 bases remained unmatched. The CDR3 consists of 15 residues. Germline V gives CDR1 DFQATT, CDR2 SNEGSKA (reference sequence). The CDR3 sequence is CSASRDSNSNQPQHF. CDR3 in DNA: TGCAGTGCTAGTAGGGACAGCAATAGCAATCAGCCCCAGCATTTT.

The chain carries TRBV7-6 and TRBJ1-2, with D perhaps TRBD1 (6 bases). Deletions cut 1 base from V and 2 bases from J, with 8 bases between. This CDR3 contains 14 residues. CDR1 and CDR2 (germline): SGHVS, FNYEAQ. CDR3 DNA sequence: TGTGCCAGCAGCTTAGAGCAGGGGAACTATGGCTACACCTTC. It codes for CASSLEQGNYGYTF.

This clone was recorded a few times. The V call is TRBV4-1, the J call TRBJ1-5; D remains ambiguous. This CDR3 is built from 12 residues. Trimming left V 1 base short and J 11 bases short, with 9 bases between. Germline V lookup: CDR1 MGHRA, CDR2 YSYEKL. CDR3 bases: TGCGCCAGCAGCCAAGGATCCCAGGCCCAGCATTTT. Translating it yields CASSQGSQAQHF.

Only a few counts were recorded for this clone. V gene TRBV5-1 combines with J gene TRBJ1-1, with 7 bases that match TRBD1. CDR3 length: 14 amino acids. Germline V gene data show CDR1 as SGHRS and CDR2 as YFSETQ. J lost 5 bases, V lost 1 base, and 5 bases had no gene match. CDR3 in DNA: TGCGCCAGCAGCTTGCAGGGGGAAGGTACTGAAGCTTTCTTT. It yields the protein CASSLQGEGTEAFF. Together with reference TRBV5-1 and TRBJ1-1, the CDR3 gives the full variable domain: KAGVTQTPRYLIKTRGQQVTLSCSPISGHRSVSWYQQTPGQGLQFLFEYFSETQRNKGNFPGRFSGRQFSNSRSEMNVSTLELGDSALYLCASSLQGEGTEAFFGQGTRLTVV.

This chain joins TRBV10-3 and TRBJ1-1; unclear D gene. The CDR3 consists of 13 residues. With 2 bases removed from V and 6 bases from J, the gap between germline ends came to 10 bases. The germline V gene has CDR1 ENHRY and CDR2 SYGVKD. The chain's CDR3 is CAISEEPRSEAFF. The CDR3 region has the DNA TGTGCCATCAGTGAGGAACCCAGGTCTGAAGCTTTCTTT.

The chain combines TRBV14 with TRBJ2-3, with TRBD1 matching 9 bases. In germline, CDR1 is SGHDN, CDR2 FVKESK. The CDR3 spans 17 residues. V shed 3 bases and J 3 bases; nucleotides not matched to a gene: 10. CDR3 residues: CASSQYRQGGRTDTQYF. The CDR3 coding sequence is TGTGCCAGCAGCCAGTACCGACAGGGGGGAAGGACAGATACGCAGTATTTT.

Notes on this clone: Other DNA sequences in the sample encode the same CDR3. This chain uses TRBV5-1 with TRBJ2-1, with a possible D match to TRBD2 (5 bases). Germline V gives CDR1 SGHRS, CDR2 YFSETQ. This CDR3 comprises 12 residues. V dropped 4 bases and J dropped 7 bases, with 9 bases sitting between them. The CDR3 nucleotides are TGCGCCAGCAGCCCTACGGGAAATGAGCAGTTCTTC. This gives the protein CASSPTGNEQFF.